These T cell receptor beta chains were read from a single sample in a study of shared clonotypes between healthy human individuals. The table came from immunoSEQ multiplex PCR; TCRdb's copy has only in-frame clones and leaves some out. The profile shows 2 million to 2.5 million clones, 90% to 95% of them singletons. What was sequenced was naive CD4+ T cells from PBMCs. These receptors came from a man between 18 and 29 years old in good health. Some clones in this sample may be carry-over from other donors' samples. Both conserved end residues are part of each CDR3. D genes are given only for firm matches. The size field is filled for only some rows; it gives once, few, many or a size class.

NA	12	NA	TRBJ1-2	TRBV15	CATSEGNYGYTF	TGTGCCACCAGCGAGGGGAACTATGGCTACACCTTC
TRBD2	15	NA	TRBJ2-2	TRBV27	CASTLAGENTGELFF	TGTGCCAGCACCTTAGCGGGAGAGAACACCGGGGAGCTGTTTTTT
TRBD1	11	NA	TRBJ1-1	TRBV7-9	CAGDSDTEAFF	TGTGCCGGGGACAGCGACACTGAAGCTTTCTTT
TRBD2	16	once	TRBJ2-2	TRBV9	CASSVTSGIGTGELFF	TGTGCCAGCAGCGTAACTAGCGGGATTGGCACCGGGGAGCTGTTTTTT
TRBD1	15	once	TRBJ2-7	TRBV29-1	CSPPTRGGPCYEQYF	TGCAGCCCCCCCACTCGAGGGGGCCCGTGCTACGAGCAGTACTTC
TRBD1	15	NA	TRBJ2-2	TRBV6-1	CASSPGQGNTGELFF	TGTGCCAGCAGCCCCGGACAGGGGAACACCGGGGAGCTGTTTTTT
TRBD2	14	NA	TRBJ2-1	TRBV4-1	CASRDLSGSNEQFF	TGCGCCAGCAGGGATCTTAGCGGGTCCAATGAGCAGTTCTTC
NA	11	NA	TRBJ1-6	TRBV28	CATQTDSPLHF	TGTGCCACCCAGACGGATTCACCCCTCCACTTT
NA	15	once	TRBJ1-3	TRBV7-8	CASSLMGRWQNTIYF	TGTGCCAGCAGCTTAATGGGACGGTGGCAAAACACCATATATTTT
TRBD2	17	NA	TRBJ2-3	TRBV11-2	CASSLAPSGKRTDTQYF	TGTGCCAGCAGCTTAGCCCCCAGCGGGAAGCGGACAGATACGCAGTATTTT
NA	14	NA	TRBJ1-1	TRBV18	CASSRGGMNTEAFF	TGTGCCAGCTCACGAGGAGGGATGAACACTGAAGCTTTCTTT
TRBD1	15	once	TRBJ1-1	TRBV11-2	CASSPQMDRETEAFF	TGTGCCAGCAGCCCACAAATGGACAGGGAAACTGAAGCTTTCTTT
NA	15	once	TRBJ1-1	TRBV7-8	CASSLGGVGTFEAFF	TGTGCCAGCAGCTTAGGTGGGGTCGGGACATTTGAAGCTTTCTTT
TRBD1	15	NA	TRBJ2-1	TRBV27	CASSPGQGRTAEQFF	TGTGCCAGCAGCCCCGGACAGGGTAGGACTGCTGAGCAGTTCTTC
TRBD1	16	few	TRBJ1-5	TRBV4-1	CASSQDPSGGDQPQHF	TGCGCCAGCAGCCAAGATCCTTCAGGGGGGGATCAGCCCCAGCATTTT
NA	13	NA	TRBJ1-5	TRBV28	CASGTRVDQPQHF	TGTGCCAGCGGAACGCGAGTTGATCAGCCCCAGCATTTT
TRBD1	14	NA	TRBJ2-7	TRBV18	CASSPTGGSYEQYF	TGTGCCAGCTCCCCAACAGGGGGTTCCTACGAGCAGTACTTC
TRBD2	14	NA	TRBJ2-7	TRBV5-1	CASSLTSGPYEQYF	TGCGCCAGCAGCTTAACTAGCGGACCCTACGAGCAGTACTTC
NA	14	NA	TRBJ1-1	TRBV2	CASSAWTVNTEAFF	TGTGCCAGCAGTGCGTGGACAGTGAACACTGAAGCTTTCTTT
NA	11	NA	TRBJ2-7	TRBV20-1	CSARDRDEQYF	TGCAGTGCTAGAGACAGGGACGAGCAGTACTTC
NA	17	NA	TRBJ2-2	TRBV18	CASSPRHGGVNTGELFF	TGTGCCAGCTCACCCCGCCACGGGGGCGTCAACACCGGGGAGCTGTTTTTT
TRBD1	18	once	TRBJ1-3	TRBV4-3	CASSQGRQGGVSGNTIYF	TGCGCCAGCAGCCAAGGAAGACAGGGGGGAGTTAGTGGAAACACCATATATTTT
NA	14	NA	TRBJ2-7	TRBV27	CASSLVGVVYEQYF	TGTGCCAGCAGTTTAGTGGGGGTCGTCTACGAGCAGTACTTC
NA	14	once	TRBJ2-3	TRBV9	CASSERGSTDTQYF	TGTGCCAGCAGCGAGAGGGGGAGCACAGATACGCAGTATTTT
NA	13	NA	TRBJ1-5	TRBV19	CASSVKGIQPQHF	TGTGCCAGTAGTGTAAAGGGGATCCAGCCCCAGCATTTT
NA	16	NA	TRBJ2-6	TRBV12-5	CASGFPAVSGANVLTF	TGTGCTAGTGGTTTTCCGGCGGTCTCTGGGGCCAACGTCCTGACTTTC
TRBD1	16	NA	TRBJ1-1	TRBV27	CASSDPPGTGNTEAFF	TGTGCCAGCAGCGATCCACCCGGGACAGGGAACACTGAAGCTTTCTTT
TRBD1	15	NA	TRBJ2-7	TRBV9	CASSEAGTGSYEQYF	TGTGCCAGCAGCGAAGCCGGGACAGGGTCCTACGAGCAGTACTTC
NA	14	NA	TRBJ1-1	TRBV7-2	CASSLRYGPTEAFF	TGTGCCAGCAGCTTAAGGTATGGTCCGACTGAAGCTTTCTTT
TRBD1	11	few	TRBJ1-2	TRBV2	CYQGAGYGYTF	TGTTATCAGGGGGCCGGCTATGGCTACACCTTC
NA	14	NA	TRBJ1-3	TRBV28	CASSLSGPGNTIYF	TGTGCCAGCAGTTTATCAGGACCTGGAAACACCATATATTTT
NA	14	once	TRBJ1-2	TRBV6-1	CASSERRIYYGYTF	TGTGCCAGCAGTGAGAGACGGATATACTATGGCTACACCTTC
NA	14	NA	TRBJ2-7	TRBV9	CASSVGGQSYEQYF	TGTGCCAGCAGCGTAGGCGGACAGTCCTACGAGCAGTACTTC
NA	14	NA	TRBJ2-7	TRBV11-1	CASSLVWTTSEQYF	TGTGCCAGCAGCTTAGTGTGGACTACCAGCGAGCAGTACTTC
NA	12	NA	TRBJ1-1	TRBV11-2	CASSLSNTEAFF	TGTGCCAGCAGCTTAAGCAACACTGAAGCTTTCTTT
NA	15	NA	TRBJ2-5	TRBV28	CASSLLSGDLETQYF	TGTGCCAGCAGTTTATTGTCAGGTGACTTAGAGACCCAGTACTTC
NA	13	once	TRBJ1-5	TRBV5-5	CASSPTGYQPQHF	TGTGCCAGCAGCCCGACGGGGTATCAGCCCCAGCATTTT
TRBD2	16	NA	TRBJ2-7	TRBV27	CASSLTPGLAVYEQYF	TGTGCCAGCAGTTTAACTCCGGGACTAGCGGTCTACGAGCAGTACTTC
NA	14	NA	TRBJ1-5	TRBV7-8	CASSLFGSNQPQHF	TGTGCCAGCAGCTTGTTCGGCAGCAATCAGCCCCAGCATTTT
TRBD2	17	NA	TRBJ2-7	TRBV5-1	CASSWGGLAGESYEQYF	TGCGCCAGCAGCTGGGGGGGACTAGCGGGAGAATCCTACGAGCAGTACTTC
NA	13	NA	TRBJ1-2	TRBV19	CASSVMGNYGYTF	TGTGCCAGTAGCGTGATGGGTAACTATGGCTACACCTTC
NA	16	NA	TRBJ1-3	TRBV18	CASSPSGTSSGSTIYF	TGTGCCAGCTCACCCTCCGGGACTAGCTCTGGAAGCACCATATATTTT
TRBD1	14	NA	TRBJ2-7	TRBV9	CASSGGQGDYEQYF	TGTGCCAGCAGCGGGGGACAGGGGGACTACGAGCAGTACTTC
NA	16	NA	TRBJ2-1	TRBV7-6	CASSPRGRAGYNEQFF	TGTGCCAGCAGCCCGCGGGGGCGGGCCGGCTACAATGAGCAGTTCTTC
NA	13	NA	TRBJ1-5	TRBV9	CASSVQDDQPQHF	TGTGCCAGCAGCGTACAGGACGATCAGCCCCAGCATTTT
NA	16	NA	TRBJ2-5	TRBV28	CASSLIAGILRETQYF	TGTGCCAGCAGTTTAATCGCAGGGATTTTACGAGAGACCCAGTACTTC
NA	14	NA	TRBJ1-5	TRBV28	CASSKGGPAEPQHF	TGTGCCAGCAGTAAAGGAGGGCCGGCGGAGCCCCAGCATTTT
TRBD1	13	NA	TRBJ1-5	TRBV19	CASSRQGYQPQHF	TGTGCCAGTAGCCGACAGGGGTATCAGCCCCAGCATTTT
NA	14	NA	TRBJ2-3	TRBV5-1	CASSLAKITDTQYF	TGCGCCAGCAGCTTGGCGAAGATCACAGATACGCAGTATTTT